This T cell receptor (beta chain) came from a study of blood T cells in healthy people across ages. Study-wide points: PBMCs left unsorted prevented a conclusive naive versus antigen-experienced comparison.

The CDR3 runs 15 residues. Germline V lookup: CDR1 MGHRA, CDR2 YSYEKL. Next came a second PCR, run for about 6 to 12 cycles, which used a sample-barcoded 5' primer along with a J-beta primer mix. Tags on each cDNA molecule came from a template-switch adaptor with 12 random nucleotides. One entry per CDR3 protein, called by TCRdb with MiXCR from the 5' RACE reads. The data hold nearly 800,000 distinct CDR3 sequences, with roughly 25% observed a single time. Comment on this clonotype: No antigen is known for it.

The data were also submitted as part of a second study, on T cells of mothers and their children. As that study records: Sequencing returned over 8 million TCR beta CDR3 reads per mother and approximately 3 million per child.

The rearrangement uses TRBV4-1 and TRBJ2-1; 11 nucleotides match TRBD1. The DNA matches TRBJ2-5 better at its end, which makes the J call doubtful. Sequencing was carried out using blood. The sequence was obtained from a boy younger than 18 in good health. For the CDR3, the DNA is TGCGCCAGCAGCCGGAGCGGGACAGGGGGAAAGACCCAGTACTTC. Translated: CASSRSGTGGKTQYF.